The 27 T cell receptor beta chains listed next were all sequenced from one sample in a study of identical twins. TCRdb reprocessed the 5' RACE reads with MiXCR, giving one entry per CDR3 protein. This sample has hundreds of thousands of distinct CDR3 sequences, with roughly an eighth found just once. This sample was also put to use in a study of yellow fever vaccine responses in identical twins.

The specimen was PBMCs. The receptors were sampled from a woman between 18 and 29 years old in good health.

The chain combines TRBV3-1 with TRBJ2-2; D is unclear. This CDR3 comprises 17 residues. Germline V gene sequence: CDR1 LGHDT, CDR2 YNNKEL (reference sequence). The V end lost 4 bases, the J end lost 0 bases, and 15 bases lay between the germline ends. The CDR3 DNA sequence: TGTGCCAGCAGCCCGCCTGTGTGGTACTCGAACACCGGGGAGCTGTTTTTT. Amino acids: CASSPPVWYSNTGELFF.

This clonotype has ten or more counts. CDR3: CASSVRTSFGLEQFF. Here the CDR3 DNA reads TGTGCCAGCAGCGTCCGGACTAGTTTTGGCCTTGAGCAGTTCTTC. The rearrangement joins TRBV7-9 to TRBJ2-1; 7 nucleotides line up with TRBD2. The CDR3 is 15 amino acids. V lost 5 bases to trimming and J lost 9 bases; unmatched junction nucleotides: 13. CDR1 SEHNR and CDR2 FQNEAQ come from the germline V gene (reference sequence).

This clonotype was recorded a few times. The gene calls are TRBV27 and TRBJ2-7, with 12 bases matching TRBD2. The CDR3 has 17 residues. The J segment lost 3 bases and the V segment lost 3 bases, leaving 9 bases of the junction unmatched. Germline CDR1 reads MNHEY; CDR2 reads SMNVEV (reference sequence). The CDR3 DNA sequence: TGTGCCAGCAGTTTTGCTCGCGGACTAGCGGGAATCTACGAGCAGTACTTC. It encodes CASSFARGLAGIYEQYF.

This clonotype appeared a few times. The chain carries TRBV6-1 and TRBJ1-5; 9 nucleotides match TRBD1. With V trimmed by 8 bases and J by 2 bases, 7 bases remained unmatched. Germline-derived CDR1 and CDR2 are MNHNS and SASEGT. The CDR3 is 15 residues long. CDR3 loop: CASALQGAGNQPQHF. CDR3 bases: TGTGCCAGCGCTTTACAGGGGGCAGGCAATCAGCCCCAGCATTTT.

The chain has TRBV12-3 or TRBV12-4 and TRBJ1-5, with 10 bases aligning to TRBD1. The CDR3 is 15 amino acids. Trimming at V came to 5 bases and at J to 8 bases, leaving 9 bases not matched to a gene. The DNA of the CDR3 is TGTGCCAGCAGTCTACGACAGGGGGCGGTTGAGCCCCAGCATTTT. Its protein is CASSLRQGAVEPQHF.

The rearrangement joins TRBV29-1 to TRBJ2-1, with D possibly being TRBD1 or TRBD2 (5 bases each). Trimming removed 4 bases at V and 7 bases at J, with 17 bases between. Germline CDR1 reads SQVTM; CDR2 reads ANQGSEA. CDR3 length equals 14 residues. In DNA form, the CDR3 reads TGCAGCGTTGCCCCGGGGCAGGGTTTGAATGAGCAGTTCTTC. Protein product: CSVAPGQGLNEQFF.

This clonotype was found a few times. The V gene is TRBV5-1, the J gene TRBJ2-7, with D perhaps matching TRBD2 (6 bases). There are 16 residues in the CDR3. Germline V CDR1 and CDR2: SGHRS, YFSETQ. V lost 4 bases, J lost 2 bases, and 19 bases lay in between. The CDR3 loop reads CASSIGTPNKTYEQYV. The DNA for the CDR3 is TGCGCCAGCAGCATCGGGACTCCCAATAAGACCTACGAGCAGTACGTC.

The chain joins TRBV20-1 to TRBJ2-1; no clear D gene. The CDR3 runs to 12 residues. Germline assignment: CDR1 DFQATT and CDR2 SNEGSKA (reference sequence). V was clipped by 6 bases and J by 4 bases, with 10 bases between them. The CDR3 coding sequence is TGCAGTGCCCTTGCGGCATACAATGAGCAGTTCTTC. Translation: CSALAAYNEQFF.

J is TRBJ1-1 and V is TRBV18; no clear D gene. This CDR3 comprises 14 residues. Trimming pared 2 bases from V and 0 bases from J, leaving 7 bases between. CDR1 is KGHSH, CDR2 LQKENI, per germline. The CDR3 sequence: CASSPYTLNTEAFF. DNA for the CDR3: TGTGCCAGCTCACCATACACCCTGAACACTGAAGCTTTCTTT.

V usage is TRBV4-1 and J usage is TRBJ2-7; TRBD1 matches 8 bases. Germline CDR1 MGHRA, CDR2 YSYEKL. The CDR3 loop spans 15 amino acids. V was pared by 5 bases and J by 7 bases, with 13 bases of the junction left unmatched. CDR3 in amino acids: CASSDLGTGVWEQYF. DNA of the CDR3: TGCGCCAGCAGCGACCTTGGGACAGGAGTTTGGGAGCAGTACTTC.

This clonotype turned up a few times. The chain joins TRBV7-9 to TRBJ2-7; the D is unclear. V was shortened by 2 bases and J by 7 bases, with 15 bases between the two germline ends. This CDR3 spans 14 amino acids. Germline CDR1 reads SEHNR; CDR2 reads FQNEAQ (reference sequence). The CDR3 coding sequence is TGTGCCAGCAGCTTAAATATCTACGAGAGGGAGCAGTACTTC. Protein: CASSLNIYEREQYF.

The table lists this clonotype with a few counts. The CDR3 is CASLRREGVDTQYF. In DNA, the CDR3 is TGTGCCAGCCTCCGGCGGGAGGGCGTAGATACGCAGTATTTT. The chain joins TRBV12-3 or TRBV12-4 to TRBJ2-3; 9 bases map to TRBD2. The CDR3 loop spans 14 amino acids. Unmatched junction bases numbered 8, after V lost 8 bases and J lost 5 bases.

Worth noting for this clonotype: This may arise from a read error, as a much more abundant clone is one base away. The CDR3 is CASSLIQINTGELFF. CDR3 nucleotide sequence: TGTGCCAGCAGTTTAATCCAGATTAACACCGGGGAGCTGTTTTTT. The V call is TRBV12-3 or TRBV12-4, the J call TRBJ2-2, with D hard to call. The CDR3 has 15 residues. Trimming pared 2 bases from V and 2 bases from J, leaving 9 bases between.

This clonotype appeared a few times. CDR3: CASSRDLIDTYNEQFF. Written as DNA, the CDR3 is TGTGCCAGCAGCCGAGACTTGATCGACACCTACAATGAGCAGTTCTTC. The V call is TRBV4-2, the J call TRBJ2-1; no clear D. The V gene lost 4 bases and the J gene lost 2 bases, with 15 bases spanning the gap. The CDR3 is 16 amino acids. CDR1 is LGHNA, CDR2 YNFKEQ, per germline.

CDR3 in DNA: TGTGCCAGCAGTGAAAGGAGCCCGACGAGCTCCTACGAGCAGTACGTC. Amino acid sequence: CASSERSPTSSYEQYV. V is TRBV6-1 and J is TRBJ2-7; D unresolved. The germline V gene encodes CDR1 MNHNS and CDR2 SASEGT. Deletions cut 2 bases from V and 0 bases from J, with 14 bases between. The CDR3 length is 16 residues.

CDR3 DNA: TGTGCCAGCAGTTACTCCGGGGCACACGAGCAGTACTTC. Amino acid sequence: CASSYSGAHEQYF. V is TRBV6-2 or TRBV6-3 and J is TRBJ2-7, with D perhaps matching TRBD1 or TRBD2 (5 bases each). The CDR3 contains 13 residues. The V end lost 0 bases, the J end lost 5 bases, and 8 bases lay between the germline ends. The germline V gene encodes CDR1 MNHEY and CDR2 SVGEGT.

The J gene is TRBJ2-6, the V gene TRBV5-1; D uncertain. The V end lost 4 bases, the J end lost 2 bases, and 10 bases lay between the germline ends. Germline V gene lookup returns CDR1 SGHRS and CDR2 YFSETQ. The CDR3 sequence is 15 residues long. The CDR3 protein is CASSDVVAGANVLTF. The CDR3 DNA follows: TGCGCCAGCAGCGATGTAGTGGCTGGGGCCAACGTCCTGACTTTC. Full variable domain (missing parts from reference TRBV5-1 and TRBJ2-6): KAGVTQTPRYLIKTRGQQVTLSCSPISGHRSVSWYQQTPGQGLQFLFEYFSETQRNKGNFPGRFSGRQFSNSRSEMNVSTLELGDSALYLCASSDVVAGANVLTFGAGSRLTVL.

A few counts support this clonotype. V is TRBV28 and J is TRBJ2-1; D is unresolved. V was pared by 7 bases and J by 5 bases, with 24 bases between. The CDR3 contains 17 residues. The germline V gene encodes CDR1 MDHEN and CDR2 SYDVKM. In nucleotides, the CDR3 is TGTGCCAGCACCCCCTCAAGGGCGCGACGAGGAGACAATGAGCAGTTCTTC. This codes for CASTPSRARRGDNEQFF.

The CDR3 sequence is CASSSASSETSSYNEQFF. CDR3 nucleotide sequence: TGTGCCAGCAGCTCGGCCTCAAGTGAGACTAGCTCCTACAATGAGCAGTTCTTC. The rearrangement uses TRBV11-1 and TRBJ2-1; perhaps TRBD2 as D (6 bases). Trimming pared 4 bases from V and 0 bases from J, leaving 19 bases between. This CDR3 comprises 18 residues. Germline lookup yields CDR1 SGHAT and CDR2 FQDESV (reference sequence).

This clonotype was seen just once. This sequence joins TRBV20-1 and TRBJ2-2; unclear D gene. The CDR3 runs 13 residues. V lost 6 bases to trimming and J lost 2 bases, with 10 bases between them. The germline V gene encodes CDR1 DFQATT and CDR2 SNEGSKA (reference sequence). The CDR3 DNA is TGCAGTGCAGAGACACCTAACACCGGGGAGCTGTTTTTT. Translation: CSAETPNTGELFF.

V is TRBV10-2 and J is TRBJ1-1; D uncertain. Germline CDR1 WSHSY, CDR2 SAAADI. The CDR3 runs 12 residues. Trimming stripped 8 bases from V and 4 bases from J, with 11 bases between. CDR3 sequence (DNA): TGCGCCAGCGTGGAGCCTGGCACTGAAGCTTTCTTT. Protein sequence: CASVEPGTEAFF.

The CDR3 DNA reads TGTGCCAGCAGCTTAGGTAATTACGGGACAGGAAACTACAATGAGCAGTTCTTC. Its translation: CASSLGNYGTGNYNEQFF. The chain joins TRBV11-1 to TRBJ2-1; 8 bases are shared with TRBD1. CDR1 is SGHAT and CDR2 is FQDESV in the germline V gene (reference sequence). The CDR3 length is 18 residues. V was pared by 1 base and J by 3 bases, with 11 bases of the junction left unmatched. Supplemented by reference TRBV11-1 and TRBJ2-1, the full variable domain reads EAEVAQSPRYKITEKSQAVAFWCDPISGHATLYWYRQILGQGPELLVQFQDESVVDDSQLPKDRFSAERLKGVDSTLKIQPAELGDSAMYLCASSLGNYGTGNYNEQFFGPGTRLTVL.

Only a few counts were recorded for this clonotype. This sequence joins TRBV24-1 and TRBJ2-3; 10 nucleotides line up with TRBD1. Per germline, CDR1 KGHDR and CDR2 SFDVKD. This CDR3 has 17 amino acids. The V and J ends lost 5 bases and 3 bases, in that order; junction bases with no gene match: 10. The CDR3 DNA follows: TGTGCCACCAGTGGTCGGACAGGGGGGATTGAGACAGATACGCAGTATTTT. Its translation is CATSGRTGGIETDTQYF.

The chain recombines TRBV2 with TRBJ1-3; no definite D call. V was cut by 4 bases and J by 4 bases, with 5 bases left in between. The CDR3 has 12 residues. Germline V gives CDR1 SNHLY, CDR2 FYNNEI. As DNA, the CDR3 is TGTGCCAGCAGTGGAGGGGGAAACACCATATATTTT. Residues: CASSGGGNTIYF.

This clonotype was seen a few times. The genes are TRBV7-9 and TRBJ1-3; D gene ambiguous. Germline CDR1 reads SEHNR; CDR2 reads FQNEAQ (reference sequence). The CDR3 is 11 residues long. V dropped 11 bases and J dropped 4 bases, with 9 bases sitting between them. CDR3 nucleotides: TGTGCCCCCGAAGCAGGAAACACCATATATTTT. This codes for CAPEAGNTIYF.

This clonotype has only a few counts. The chain is built from TRBV28 and TRBJ2-2; 11 positions agree with TRBD1. The junction had 4 bases not matched to a gene; V was cut back by 4 bases and J by 3 bases. Per the germline V gene, CDR1 is MDHEN and CDR2 is SYDVKM. This CDR3 is built from 16 residues. CDR3 sequence: CASSWTGGADTGELFF. Written as DNA, the CDR3 is TGTGCCAGCAGTTGGACAGGGGGCGCGGACACCGGGGAGCTGTTTTTT.

The chain joins TRBV20-1 to TRBJ2-1; D ambiguous. This CDR3 region has 12 residues. Looked up from germline, CDR1 is DFQATT and CDR2 is SNEGSKA (reference sequence). The V and J ends lost 5 bases and 7 bases respectively, with 12 bases between them. The DNA for the CDR3 is TGCAGTGCTCAAGACTTGGGGAATGAGCAGTTCTTC. This translates into CSAQDLGNEQFF.